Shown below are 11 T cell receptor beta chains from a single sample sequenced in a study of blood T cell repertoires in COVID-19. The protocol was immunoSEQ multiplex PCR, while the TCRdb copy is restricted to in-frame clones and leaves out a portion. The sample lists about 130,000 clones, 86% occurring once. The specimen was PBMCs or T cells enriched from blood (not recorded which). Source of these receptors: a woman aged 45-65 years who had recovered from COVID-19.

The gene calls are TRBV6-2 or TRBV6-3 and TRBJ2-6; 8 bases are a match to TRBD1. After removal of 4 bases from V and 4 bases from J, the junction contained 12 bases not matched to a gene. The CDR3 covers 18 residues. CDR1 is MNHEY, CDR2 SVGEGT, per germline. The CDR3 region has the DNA TGTGCCAGCAGTTTGACCGGGACAGGACATTTAGGGGCCAACGTCCTGACTTTC. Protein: CASSLTGTGHLGANVLTF.

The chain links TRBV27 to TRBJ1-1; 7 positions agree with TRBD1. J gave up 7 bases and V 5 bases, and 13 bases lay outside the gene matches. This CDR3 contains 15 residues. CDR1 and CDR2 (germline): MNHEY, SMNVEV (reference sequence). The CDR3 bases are TGTGCCAGCAGTAGCCCGACAGGGTCCGTTAATGAAGCTTTCTTT. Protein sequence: CASSSPTGSVNEAFF.

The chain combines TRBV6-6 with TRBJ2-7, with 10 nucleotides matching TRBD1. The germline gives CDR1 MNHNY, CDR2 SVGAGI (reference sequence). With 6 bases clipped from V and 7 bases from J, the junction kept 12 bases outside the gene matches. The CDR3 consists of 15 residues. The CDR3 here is CASRPETGGLGEQYF. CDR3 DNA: TGTGCCAGCAGACCAGAGACAGGGGGCTTGGGGGAGCAGTACTTC.

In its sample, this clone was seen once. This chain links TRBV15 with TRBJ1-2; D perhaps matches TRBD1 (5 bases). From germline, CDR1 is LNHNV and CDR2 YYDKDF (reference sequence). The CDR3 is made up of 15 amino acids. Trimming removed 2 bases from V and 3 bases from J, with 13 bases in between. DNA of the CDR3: TGTGCCACCAGCAGACCTCAAGGGGAGGACTATGGCTACACCTTC. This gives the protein CATSRPQGEDYGYTF.

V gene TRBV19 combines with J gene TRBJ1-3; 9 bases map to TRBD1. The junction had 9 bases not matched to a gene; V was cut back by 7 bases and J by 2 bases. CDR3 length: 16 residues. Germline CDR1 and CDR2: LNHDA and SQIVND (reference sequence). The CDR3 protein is CASISSGQGTGNTIYF. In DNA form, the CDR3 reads TGTGCCAGTATTTCCAGTGGACAGGGGACTGGAAACACCATATATTTT.

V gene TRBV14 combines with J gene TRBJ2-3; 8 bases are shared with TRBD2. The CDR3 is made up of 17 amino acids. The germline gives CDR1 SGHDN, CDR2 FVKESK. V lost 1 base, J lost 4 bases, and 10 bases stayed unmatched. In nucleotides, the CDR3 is TGTGCCAGCAGCCAAGTATCGGGGGGGTTTAAGGCAGATACGCAGTATTTT. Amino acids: CASSQVSGGFKADTQYF. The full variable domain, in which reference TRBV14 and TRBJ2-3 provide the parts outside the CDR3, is EAGVTQFPSHSVIEKGQTVTLRCDPISGHDNLYWYRRVMGKEIKFLLHFVKESKQDESGMPNNRFLAERTGGTYSTLKVQPAELEDSGVYFCASSQVSGGFKADTQYFGPGTRLTVL.

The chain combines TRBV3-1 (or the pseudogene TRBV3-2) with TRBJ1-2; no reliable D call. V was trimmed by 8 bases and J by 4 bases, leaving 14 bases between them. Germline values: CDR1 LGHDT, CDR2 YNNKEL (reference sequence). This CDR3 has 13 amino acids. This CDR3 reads CASRGSRGYGYTF. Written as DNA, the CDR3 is TGTGCCAGCCGCGGCTCTCGCGGCTATGGCTACACCTTC.

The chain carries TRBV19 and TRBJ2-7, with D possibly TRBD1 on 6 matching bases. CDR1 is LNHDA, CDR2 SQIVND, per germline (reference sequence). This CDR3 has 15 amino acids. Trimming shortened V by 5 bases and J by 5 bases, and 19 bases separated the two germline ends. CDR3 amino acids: CASSALPTGIHEQYF. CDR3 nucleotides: TGTGCCAGTAGTGCCCTCCCCACAGGGATCCACGAGCAGTACTTC.

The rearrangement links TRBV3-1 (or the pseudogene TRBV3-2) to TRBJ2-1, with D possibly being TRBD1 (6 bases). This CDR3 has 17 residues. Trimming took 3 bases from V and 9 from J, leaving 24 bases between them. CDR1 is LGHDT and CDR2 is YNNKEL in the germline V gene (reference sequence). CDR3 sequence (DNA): TGTGCCAGCAGCCACGAGGGTCTTGGACAGTTACCTGGTGAGCAGTTCTTC. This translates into CASSHEGLGQLPGEQFF.

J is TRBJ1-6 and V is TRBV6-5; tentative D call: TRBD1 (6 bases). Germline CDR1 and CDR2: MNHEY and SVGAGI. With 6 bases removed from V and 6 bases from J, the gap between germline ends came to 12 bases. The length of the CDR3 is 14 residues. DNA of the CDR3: TGTGCCAGCAGACGAGACAGGCTTAATTCACCCCTCCACTTT. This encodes CASRRDRLNSPLHF.

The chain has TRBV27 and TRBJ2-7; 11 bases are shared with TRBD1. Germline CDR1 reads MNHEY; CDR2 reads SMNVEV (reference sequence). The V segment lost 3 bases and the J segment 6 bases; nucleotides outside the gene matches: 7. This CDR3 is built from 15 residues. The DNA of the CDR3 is TGTGCCAGCAGTTTTGGGACAGGGGGTAGGTCCGAGCAGTACTTC. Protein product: CASSFGTGGRSEQYF.